This TCR beta chain was recorded in a study of blood T cells in healthy people across ages. The germline gives CDR1 SGHVS, CDR2 FQNEAQ. The length of the CDR3 is 15 residues. A second PCR, run for roughly 6 to 11 cycles, used a sample-barcoded 5' primer plus a J-beta primer mix. MiXCR, applied by TCRdb to the 5' RACE reads, yields one record per CDR3 protein. The repertoire holds approximately 690,000 distinct CDR3 sequences, with about 53% as singletons. The clonotype was recovered from a man in his sixties in good health. The sequencing sample was made of blood. The gene calls are TRBV7-8 and TRBJ2-5, with 8 bases lining up with TRBD2. Gene TRBJ2-7 matches the end of the DNA better, so the J call may be wrong. In DNA form, the CDR3 reads TGTGCCAGCAGCCCGAGAGCGGGGGCCGTCTACGAGCAGTACTTC. Residues: CASSPRAGAVYEQYF.